This T cell receptor beta chain appears in the sequencing data of a study of cytomegalovirus exposure and HLA in healthy donors. J gave up 7 bases and V 4 bases, and 1 base lay outside the gene matches. There are 13 residues in the CDR3. Per germline, CDR1 SGHTA and CDR2 FQGNSA. Sequencing used immunoSEQ multiplex PCR; TCRdb keeps in-frame clones, though not all of them. Of about 160,000 clones in the sample, 86% were seen once. Broader study findings: Cytomegalovirus association was assigned to 150 to 200 TCR beta chains. The classifier, whose performance was assessed in both the original and validation cohorts, reportedly diagnosed cytomegalovirus status with high specificity and sensitivity. TCR sequences were mostly rare, though some public TCRs occurred in many donors.

A remark on this clone: Its target is unknown.

The rearrangement uses TRBV7-2 and TRBJ1-3, with 10 bases that match TRBD1. The sample comprised PBMCs. This clonotype originated in a woman between 18 and 29 years old in good health and CMV-seronegative. DNA for the CDR3: TGTGCCAGCAGCTCGGGACAGGGGAACACCATATATTTT. Its protein is CASSSGQGNTIYF.